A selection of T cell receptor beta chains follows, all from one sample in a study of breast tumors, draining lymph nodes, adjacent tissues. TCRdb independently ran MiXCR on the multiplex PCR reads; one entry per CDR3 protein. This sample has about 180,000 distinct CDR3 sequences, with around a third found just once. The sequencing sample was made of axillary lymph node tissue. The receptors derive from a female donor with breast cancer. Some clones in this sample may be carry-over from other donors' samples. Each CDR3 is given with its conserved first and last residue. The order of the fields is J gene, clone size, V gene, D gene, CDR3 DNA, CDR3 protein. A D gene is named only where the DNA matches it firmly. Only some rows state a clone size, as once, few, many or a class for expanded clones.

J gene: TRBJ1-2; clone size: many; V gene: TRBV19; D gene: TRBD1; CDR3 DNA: TGTGCCAGTAGTAGCCGGGACAGGGTTGCGGATACCTTC; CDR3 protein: CASSSRDRVADTF
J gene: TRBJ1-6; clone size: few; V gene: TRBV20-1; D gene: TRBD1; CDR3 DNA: TGCAGTGCACCCGACAGGGGAGGTTCCTATAATTCACCCCTCCACTTT; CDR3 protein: CSAPDRGGSYNSPLHF
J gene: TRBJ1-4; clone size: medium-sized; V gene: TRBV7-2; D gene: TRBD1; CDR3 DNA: TGTGCCAGCAGCTCGGCGGGACAGCCTAATGAAAAACTGTTTTTT; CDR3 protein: CASSSAGQPNEKLFF
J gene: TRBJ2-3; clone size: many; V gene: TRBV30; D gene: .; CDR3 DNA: TGTGCCTGGAGGGGGTCTCCGGGCACAGATACGCAGTATTTT; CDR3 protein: CAWRGSPGTDTQYF
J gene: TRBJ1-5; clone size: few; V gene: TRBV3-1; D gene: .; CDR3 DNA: TGTGCCAGCAGCCAAGATCGAACCCAGCCCCAGCATTTT; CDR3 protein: CASSQDRTQPQHF
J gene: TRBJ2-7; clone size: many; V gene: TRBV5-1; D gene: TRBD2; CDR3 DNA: TGCGCCAGCAGCGAAGATCCTAGCGGGGGGGCTTGGCTCGAGCAGTACTTC; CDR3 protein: CASSEDPSGGAWLEQYF
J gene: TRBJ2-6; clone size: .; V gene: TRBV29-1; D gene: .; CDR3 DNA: TGCAGCGCTGTCGTGACAGAGGCCTACGTCCTGACTTTC; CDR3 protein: CSAVVTEAYVLTF
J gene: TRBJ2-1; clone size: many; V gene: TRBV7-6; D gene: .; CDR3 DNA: TGTGCCAGCAGCTTAGTTGGCCGTCCCTACTACAATGAGCAGTTCTTC; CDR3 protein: CASSLVGRPYYNEQFF
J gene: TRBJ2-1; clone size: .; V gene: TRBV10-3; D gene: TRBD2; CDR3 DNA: TGTGCCATCAGTAGCGGGAGGGCCCCCTACAATGAGCAGTTCTTC; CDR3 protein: CAISSGRAPYNEQFF
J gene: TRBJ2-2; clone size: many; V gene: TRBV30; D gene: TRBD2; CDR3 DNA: TGTGCCTGGAGTGTCGGCCTAGCGGGAGCAACCGGGGAGCTGTTTTTT; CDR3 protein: CAWSVGLAGATGELFF
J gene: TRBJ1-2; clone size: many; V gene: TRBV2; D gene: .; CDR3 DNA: TGTGCCAGCAGTGAAGTGGGGAGGGTCTATGGCTACACCTTC; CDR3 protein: CASSEVGRVYGYTF
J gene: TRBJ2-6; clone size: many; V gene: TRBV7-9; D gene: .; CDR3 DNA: TGTGCCAGCAGCTTTCTCAACGTCCTGACTTTC; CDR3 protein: CASSFLNVLTF
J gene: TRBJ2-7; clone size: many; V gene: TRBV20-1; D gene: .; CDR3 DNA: TGCAGTGCCCGGACAGTGACCTACGAGCAGTACTTC; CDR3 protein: CSARTVTYEQYF
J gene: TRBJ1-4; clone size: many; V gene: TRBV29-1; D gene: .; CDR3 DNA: TGCAGCGTTGAAGGGGTAGGCAGAAAACTGTTTTTT; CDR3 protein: CSVEGVGRKLFF
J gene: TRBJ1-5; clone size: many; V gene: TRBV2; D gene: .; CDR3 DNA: TGTGCCAGCAGTGACCCTGTTGCCCTAGGGAATCAGCCCCAGCATTTT; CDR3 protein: CASSDPVALGNQPQHF
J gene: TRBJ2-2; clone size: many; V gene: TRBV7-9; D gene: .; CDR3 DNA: TGTGCCAGCAGCTCGGTCGGACAAAACACCGGGGAGCTGTTTTTT; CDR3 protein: CASSSVGQNTGELFF
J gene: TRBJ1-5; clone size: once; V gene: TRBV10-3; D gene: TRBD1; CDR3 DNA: TGTGCCATCCGGACTAGCGGGACAGGGTCCAATCAGCCCCAGCATTTT; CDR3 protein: CAIRTSGTGSNQPQHF
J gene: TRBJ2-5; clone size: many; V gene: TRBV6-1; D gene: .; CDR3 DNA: TGTGCCAGCAGTGAAATTGCGGGAGAGACCCAGTACTTC; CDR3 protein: CASSEIAGETQYF
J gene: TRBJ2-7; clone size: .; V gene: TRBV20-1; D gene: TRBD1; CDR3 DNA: TGCAGTGCCAGTAGTGTGACAGGGTACGAGCAGTACTTC; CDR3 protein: CSASSVTGYEQYF
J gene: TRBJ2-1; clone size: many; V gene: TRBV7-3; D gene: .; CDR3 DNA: TGTGCCAGCAGCTACAGACAGTCCAATGAGCAGTTCTTC; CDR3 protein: CASSYRQSNEQFF
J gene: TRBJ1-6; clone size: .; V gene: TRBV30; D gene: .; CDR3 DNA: TGTGCCTACTATGGCCGGGTTGGTACTTCACCCCTCCACTTT; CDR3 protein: CAYYGRVGTSPLHF
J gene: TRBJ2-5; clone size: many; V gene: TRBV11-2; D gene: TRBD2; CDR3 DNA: TGTGCCAGCAGCCGTCGTCGGGGGGGGAAAGAGACCCAGTACTTC; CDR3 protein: CASSRRRGGKETQYF
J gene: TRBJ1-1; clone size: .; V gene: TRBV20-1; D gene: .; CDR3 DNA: TGCAGTGCTAATGGACGGCTGAACACTGAAGCTTTCTTT; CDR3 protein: CSANGRLNTEAFF
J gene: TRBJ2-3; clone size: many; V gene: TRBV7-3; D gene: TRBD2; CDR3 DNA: TGTGCCAGCAGCTTATTAGGGCGGGGGGGGTCTTCTAGCACAGATACGCAGTATTTT; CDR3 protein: CASSLLGRGGSSSTDTQYF
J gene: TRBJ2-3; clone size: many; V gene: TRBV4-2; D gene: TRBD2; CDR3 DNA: TGTGCCAGCAGCCAAGAGCTGGCGGGGGGCACAGATACGCAGTATTTT; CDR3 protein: CASSQELAGGTDTQYF
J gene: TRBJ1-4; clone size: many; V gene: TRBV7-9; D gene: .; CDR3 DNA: TGTGCCAGCAGCTTAGCCCAGGCAACTAATGAAAAACTGTTTTTT; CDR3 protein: CASSLAQATNEKLFF
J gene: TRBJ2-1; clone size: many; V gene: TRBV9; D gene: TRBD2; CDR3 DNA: TGTGCCAGCAGCGCTTCGCTACTAGCGGGAGGGAACAATGAGCAGTTCTTC; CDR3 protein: CASSASLLAGGNNEQFF
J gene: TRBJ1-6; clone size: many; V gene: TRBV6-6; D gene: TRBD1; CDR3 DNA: TGTGCCAGCAGTCACTCGCCCCAGGGGGTGGGTTCACCCCTCCACTTT; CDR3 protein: CASSHSPQGVGSPLHF
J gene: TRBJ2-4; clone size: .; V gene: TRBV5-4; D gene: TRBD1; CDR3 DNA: TGTGCCAGCAGCTTGGGTGGACAGGGGTCGTTAGCCAAAAACATTCAGTACTTC; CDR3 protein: CASSLGGQGSLAKNIQYF
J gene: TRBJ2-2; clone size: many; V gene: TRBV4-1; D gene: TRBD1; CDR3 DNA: TGCGCCAGCAGCCCCGGAAGTCAGGGGGTCACCGGGGAGCTGTTTTTT; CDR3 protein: CASSPGSQGVTGELFF
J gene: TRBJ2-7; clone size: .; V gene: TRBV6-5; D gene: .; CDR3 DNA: TGTGCCAGCAGTCACTCGCCGACACCTTACGAGCAGTACTTC; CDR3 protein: CASSHSPTPYEQYF
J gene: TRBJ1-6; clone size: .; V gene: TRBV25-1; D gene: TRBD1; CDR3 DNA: TGTGCCAGCAGTGCTTTACAGGGGAGCGAACGTAATTCACCCCTCCACTTT; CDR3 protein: CASSALQGSERNSPLHF
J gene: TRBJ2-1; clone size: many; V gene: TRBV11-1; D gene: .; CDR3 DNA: TGTGCCAGCAGCTACGAGGTGCCTGAGCAGTTCTTC; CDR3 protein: CASSYEVPEQFF
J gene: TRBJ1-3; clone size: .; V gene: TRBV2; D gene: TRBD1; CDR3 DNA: TGTGCCAGCAGAGGACAGGGGGCTGTTGGAAACACCATATATTTT; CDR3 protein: CASRGQGAVGNTIYF
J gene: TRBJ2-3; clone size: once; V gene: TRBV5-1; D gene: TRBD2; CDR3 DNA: TGCGCCAGCAGCCGATTGACTAGCGGGGGCACAGATACGCAGTATTTT; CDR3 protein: CASSRLTSGGTDTQYF
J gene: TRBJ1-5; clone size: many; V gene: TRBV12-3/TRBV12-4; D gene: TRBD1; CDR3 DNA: TGTGCCAGCAGCCCCGGGACAGGGAATCAGCCCCAGCATTTT; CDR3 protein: CASSPGTGNQPQHF
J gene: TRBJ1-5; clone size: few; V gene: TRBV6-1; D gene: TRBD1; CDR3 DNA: TGTGCCAGCAGTCCGACAGGGGGTGGCAATCAGCCCCAGCATTTT; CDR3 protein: CASSPTGGGNQPQHF
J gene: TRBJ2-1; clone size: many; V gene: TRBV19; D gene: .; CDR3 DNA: TGTGCCAGTAGTAGCGCTCGCTACAATGAGCAGTTCTTC; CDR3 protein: CASSSARYNEQFF
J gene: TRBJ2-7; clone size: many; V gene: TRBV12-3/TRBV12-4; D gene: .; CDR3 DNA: TGTGCCAGCAGTTTATTCGGGGAGCGAACCAGGTACGAGCAGTACTTC; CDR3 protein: CASSLFGERTRYEQYF
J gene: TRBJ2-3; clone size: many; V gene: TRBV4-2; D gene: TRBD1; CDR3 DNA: TGTGCCAGCAGCCAAGATGAGGGGGCGACAGATACGCAGTATTTT; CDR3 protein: CASSQDEGATDTQYF
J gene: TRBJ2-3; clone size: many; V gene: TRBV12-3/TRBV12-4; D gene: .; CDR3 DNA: TGTGCCAGCAGGGATAGCGGAACTAGCACAGATACGCAGTATTTT; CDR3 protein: CASRDSGTSTDTQYF
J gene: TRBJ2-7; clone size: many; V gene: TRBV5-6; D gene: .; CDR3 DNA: TGTGCCAGCAGCTCGAACCCCCCTGACCACTCCTACGAGCAGTACTTC; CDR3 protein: CASSSNPPDHSYEQYF
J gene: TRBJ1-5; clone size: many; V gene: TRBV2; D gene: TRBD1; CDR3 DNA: TGTGCCAGCAGGAGGGACAGGGGAAATCAGCCCCAGCATTTT; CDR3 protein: CASRRDRGNQPQHF
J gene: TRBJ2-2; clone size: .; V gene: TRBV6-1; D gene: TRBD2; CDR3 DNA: TGTGCCAGCAACCCCGGACTAGCGGGTTGG; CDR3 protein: CASNPGLAGW
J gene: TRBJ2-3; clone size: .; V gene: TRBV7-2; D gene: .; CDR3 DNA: TGTGCCAGCAGGTTTAGAGGGAACACAGATACGCAGTATTTT; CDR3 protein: CASRFRGNTDTQYF
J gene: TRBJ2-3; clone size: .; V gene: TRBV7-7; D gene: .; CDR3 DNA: TGTGCTAGCGCTAGCACAGATACGCAGTATTTT; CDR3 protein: CASASTDTQYF
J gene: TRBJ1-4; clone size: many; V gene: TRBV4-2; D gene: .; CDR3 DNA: TGTGCCAGCAGCCTAGGGCAGGGATTAGATGAAAAACTGTTTTTT; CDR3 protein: CASSLGQGLDEKLFF
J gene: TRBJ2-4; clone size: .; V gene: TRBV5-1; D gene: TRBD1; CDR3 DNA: TGCGCCAGCAGCTTGGGAGGGACAGGGTTTTTAGTCAAAAACATTCAGTACTTC; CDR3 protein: CASSLGGTGFLVKNIQYF